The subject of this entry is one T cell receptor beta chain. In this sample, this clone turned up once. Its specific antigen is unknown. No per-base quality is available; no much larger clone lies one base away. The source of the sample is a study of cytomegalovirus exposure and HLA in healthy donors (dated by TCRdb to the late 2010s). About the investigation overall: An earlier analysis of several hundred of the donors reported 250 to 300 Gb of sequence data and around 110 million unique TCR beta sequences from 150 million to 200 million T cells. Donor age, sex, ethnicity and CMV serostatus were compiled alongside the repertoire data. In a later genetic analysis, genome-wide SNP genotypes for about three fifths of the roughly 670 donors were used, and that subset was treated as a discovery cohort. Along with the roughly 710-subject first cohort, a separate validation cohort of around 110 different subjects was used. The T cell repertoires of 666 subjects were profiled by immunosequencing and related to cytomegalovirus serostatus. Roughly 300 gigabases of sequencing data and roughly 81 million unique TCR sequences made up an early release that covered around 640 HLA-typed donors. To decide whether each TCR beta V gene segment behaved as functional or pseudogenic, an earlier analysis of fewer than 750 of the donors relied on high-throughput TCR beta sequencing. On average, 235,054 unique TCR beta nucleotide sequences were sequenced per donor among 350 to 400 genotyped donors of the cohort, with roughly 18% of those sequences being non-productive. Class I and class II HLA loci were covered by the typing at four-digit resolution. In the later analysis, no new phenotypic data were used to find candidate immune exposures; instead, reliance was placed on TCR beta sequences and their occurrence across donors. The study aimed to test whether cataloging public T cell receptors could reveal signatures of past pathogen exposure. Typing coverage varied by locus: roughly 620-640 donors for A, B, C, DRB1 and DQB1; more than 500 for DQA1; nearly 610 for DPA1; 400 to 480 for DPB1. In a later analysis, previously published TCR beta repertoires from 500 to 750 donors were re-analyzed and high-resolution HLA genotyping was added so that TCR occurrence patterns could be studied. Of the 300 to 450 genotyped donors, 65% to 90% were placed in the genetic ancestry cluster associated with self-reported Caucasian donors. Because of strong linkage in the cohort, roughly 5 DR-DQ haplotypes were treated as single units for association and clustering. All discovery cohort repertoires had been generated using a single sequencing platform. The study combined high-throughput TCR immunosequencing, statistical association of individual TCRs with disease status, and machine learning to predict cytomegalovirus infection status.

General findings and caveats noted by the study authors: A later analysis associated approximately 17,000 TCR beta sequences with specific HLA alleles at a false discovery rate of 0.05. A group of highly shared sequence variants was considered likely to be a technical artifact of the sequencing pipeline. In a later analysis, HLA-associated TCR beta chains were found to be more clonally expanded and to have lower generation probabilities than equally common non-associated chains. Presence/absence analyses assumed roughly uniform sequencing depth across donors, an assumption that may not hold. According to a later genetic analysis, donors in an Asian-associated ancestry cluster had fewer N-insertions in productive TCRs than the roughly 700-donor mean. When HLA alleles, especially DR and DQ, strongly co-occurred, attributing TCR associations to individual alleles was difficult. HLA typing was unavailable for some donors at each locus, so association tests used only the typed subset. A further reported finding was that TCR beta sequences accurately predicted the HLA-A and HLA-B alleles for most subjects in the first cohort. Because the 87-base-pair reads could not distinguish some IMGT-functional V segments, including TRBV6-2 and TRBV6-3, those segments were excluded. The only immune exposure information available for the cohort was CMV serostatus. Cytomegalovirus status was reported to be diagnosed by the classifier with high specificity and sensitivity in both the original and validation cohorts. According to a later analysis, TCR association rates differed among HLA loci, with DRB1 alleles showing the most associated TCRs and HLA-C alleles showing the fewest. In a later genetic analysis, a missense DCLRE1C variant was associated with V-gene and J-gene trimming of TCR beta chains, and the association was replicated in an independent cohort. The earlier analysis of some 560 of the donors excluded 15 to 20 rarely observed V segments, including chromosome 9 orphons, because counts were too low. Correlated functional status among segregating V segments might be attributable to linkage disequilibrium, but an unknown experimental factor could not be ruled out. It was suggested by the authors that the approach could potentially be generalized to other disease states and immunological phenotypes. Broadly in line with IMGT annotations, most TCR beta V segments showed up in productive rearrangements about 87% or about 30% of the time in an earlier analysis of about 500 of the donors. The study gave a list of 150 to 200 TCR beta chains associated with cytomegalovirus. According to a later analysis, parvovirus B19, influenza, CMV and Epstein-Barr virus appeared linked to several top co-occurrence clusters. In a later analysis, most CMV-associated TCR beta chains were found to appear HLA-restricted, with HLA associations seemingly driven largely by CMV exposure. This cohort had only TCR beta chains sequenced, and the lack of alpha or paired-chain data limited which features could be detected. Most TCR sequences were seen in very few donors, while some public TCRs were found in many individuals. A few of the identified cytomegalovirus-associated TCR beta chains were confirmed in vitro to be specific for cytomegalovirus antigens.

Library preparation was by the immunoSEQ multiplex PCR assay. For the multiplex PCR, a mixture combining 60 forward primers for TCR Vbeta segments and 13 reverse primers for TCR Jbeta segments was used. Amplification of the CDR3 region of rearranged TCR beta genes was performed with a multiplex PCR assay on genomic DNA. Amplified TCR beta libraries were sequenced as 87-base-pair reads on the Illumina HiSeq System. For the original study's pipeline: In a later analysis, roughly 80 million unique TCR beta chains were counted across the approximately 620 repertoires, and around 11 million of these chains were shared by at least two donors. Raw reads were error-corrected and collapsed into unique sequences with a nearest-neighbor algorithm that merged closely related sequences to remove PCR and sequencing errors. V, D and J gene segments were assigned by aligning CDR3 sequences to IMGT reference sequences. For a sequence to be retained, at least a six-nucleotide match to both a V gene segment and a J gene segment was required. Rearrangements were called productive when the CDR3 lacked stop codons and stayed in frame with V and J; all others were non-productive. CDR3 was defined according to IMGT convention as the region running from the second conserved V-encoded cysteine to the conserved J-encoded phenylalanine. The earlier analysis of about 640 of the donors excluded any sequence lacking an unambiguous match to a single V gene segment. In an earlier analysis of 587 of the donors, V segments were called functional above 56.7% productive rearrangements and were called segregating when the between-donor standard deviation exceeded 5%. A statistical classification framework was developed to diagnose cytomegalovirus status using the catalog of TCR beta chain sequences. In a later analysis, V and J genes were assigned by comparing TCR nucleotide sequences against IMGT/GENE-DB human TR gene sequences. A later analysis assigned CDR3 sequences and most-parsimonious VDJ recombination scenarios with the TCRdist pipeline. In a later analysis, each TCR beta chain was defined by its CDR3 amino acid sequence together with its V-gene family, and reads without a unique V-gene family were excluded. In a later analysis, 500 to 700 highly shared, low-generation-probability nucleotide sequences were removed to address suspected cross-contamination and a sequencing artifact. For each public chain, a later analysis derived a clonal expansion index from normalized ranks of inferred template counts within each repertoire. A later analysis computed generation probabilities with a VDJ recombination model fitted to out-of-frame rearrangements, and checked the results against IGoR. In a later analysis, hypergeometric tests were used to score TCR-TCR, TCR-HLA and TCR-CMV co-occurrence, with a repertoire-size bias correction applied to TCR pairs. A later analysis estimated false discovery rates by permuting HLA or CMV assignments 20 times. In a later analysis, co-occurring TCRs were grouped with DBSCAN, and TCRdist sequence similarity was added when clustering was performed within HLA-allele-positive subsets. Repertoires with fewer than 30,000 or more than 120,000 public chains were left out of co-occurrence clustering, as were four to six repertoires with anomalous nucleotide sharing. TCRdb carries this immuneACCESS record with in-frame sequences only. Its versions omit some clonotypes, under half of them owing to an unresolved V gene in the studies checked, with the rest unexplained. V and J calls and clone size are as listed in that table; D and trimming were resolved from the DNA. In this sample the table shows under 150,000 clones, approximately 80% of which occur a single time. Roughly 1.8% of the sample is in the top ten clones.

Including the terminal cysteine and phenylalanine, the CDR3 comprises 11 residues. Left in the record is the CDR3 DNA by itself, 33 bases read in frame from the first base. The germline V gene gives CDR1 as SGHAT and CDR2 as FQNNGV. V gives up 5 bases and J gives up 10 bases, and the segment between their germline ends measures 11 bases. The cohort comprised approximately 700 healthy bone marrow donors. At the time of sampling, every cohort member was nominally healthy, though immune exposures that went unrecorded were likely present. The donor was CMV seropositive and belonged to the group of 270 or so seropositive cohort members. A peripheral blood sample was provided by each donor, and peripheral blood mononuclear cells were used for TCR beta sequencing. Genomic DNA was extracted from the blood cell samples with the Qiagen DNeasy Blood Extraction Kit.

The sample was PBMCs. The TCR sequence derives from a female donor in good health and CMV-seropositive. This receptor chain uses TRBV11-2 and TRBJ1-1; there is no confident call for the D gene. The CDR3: CASSASGLAFF. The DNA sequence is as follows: TGTGCCAGCAGCGCCTCGGGGTTAGCTTTCTTT. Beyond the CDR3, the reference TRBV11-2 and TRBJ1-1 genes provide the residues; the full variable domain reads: EAGVAQSPRYKIIEKRQSVAFWCNPISGHATLYWYQQILGQGPKLLIQFQNNGVVDDSQLPKDRFSAERLKGVDSTLKIQPAKLEDSAVYLCASSASGLAFFGQGTRLTVV.